This TCR beta chain was recorded in a study of shared clonotypes between healthy human individuals. About the research overall: In total, the donors were two women and a few men aged 18 to 49.

Generated by immunoSEQ multiplex PCR, the TCRdb table keeps only in-frame clones and is missing some. The sample lists millions of clones; 90% to 95% were seen once. Points on this clone: What it recognizes is unknown.

The CDR3 spans 14 residues. Germline values: CDR1 SGHNT, CDR2 YYREEE (reference sequence). The V gene end was trimmed by 1 base and the J gene end by 9 bases; junction bases not matched to a gene: 5. Regarding the study as a whole: For naive CD4 cells, around 5% of clonotypes were shared across a handful of donors. Only blood underwent sampling, and tissue repertoires likely differ.

This sequence originates from a young man in good health. The genes are TRBV5-4 and TRBJ2-1, with 9 bases aligning to TRBD1. The sequencing input was naive CD4+ T cells sorted from blood. Subset specified: CD45RA+ positively selected. The CDR3 spells CASSLNRGQSEQFF. The CDR3 nucleotides read TGTGCCAGCAGCTTGAACAGGGGGCAGAGTGAGCAGTTCTTC.